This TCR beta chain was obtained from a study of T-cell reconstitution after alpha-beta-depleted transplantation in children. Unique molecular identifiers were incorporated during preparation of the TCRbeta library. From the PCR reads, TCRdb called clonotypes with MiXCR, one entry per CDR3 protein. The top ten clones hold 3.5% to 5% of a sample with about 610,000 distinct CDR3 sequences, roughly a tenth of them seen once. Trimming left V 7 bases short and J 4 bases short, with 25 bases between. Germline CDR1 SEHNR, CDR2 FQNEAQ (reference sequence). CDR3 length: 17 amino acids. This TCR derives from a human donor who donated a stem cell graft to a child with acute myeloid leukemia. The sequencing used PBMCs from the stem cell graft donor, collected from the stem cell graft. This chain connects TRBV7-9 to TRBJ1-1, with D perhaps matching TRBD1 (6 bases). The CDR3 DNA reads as TGTGCCAGCAACAGACAGGTGGGAGGGGGGACGGGCACTGAAGCTTTCTTT. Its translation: CASNRQVGGGTGTEAFF. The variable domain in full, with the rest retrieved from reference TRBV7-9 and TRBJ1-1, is DTGVSQNPRHKITKRGQNVTFRCDPISEHNRLYWYRQTLGQGPEFLTYFQNEAQLEKSRLLSDRFSAERPKGSFSTLEIQRTEQGDSAMYLCASNRQVGGGTGTEAFFGQGTRLTVV.